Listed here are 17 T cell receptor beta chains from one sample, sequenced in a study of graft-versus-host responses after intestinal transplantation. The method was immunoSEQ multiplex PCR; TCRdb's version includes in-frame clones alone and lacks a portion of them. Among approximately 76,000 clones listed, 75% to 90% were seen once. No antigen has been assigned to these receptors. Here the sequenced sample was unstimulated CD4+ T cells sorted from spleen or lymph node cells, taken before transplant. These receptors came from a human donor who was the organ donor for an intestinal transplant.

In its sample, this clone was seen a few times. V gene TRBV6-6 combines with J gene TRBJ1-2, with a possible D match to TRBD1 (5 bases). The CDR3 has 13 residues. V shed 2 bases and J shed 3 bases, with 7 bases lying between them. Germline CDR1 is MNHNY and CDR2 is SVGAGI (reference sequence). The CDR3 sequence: CASSYDSYYGYTF. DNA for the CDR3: TGTGCCAGCAGTTACGACAGCTACTATGGCTACACCTTC.

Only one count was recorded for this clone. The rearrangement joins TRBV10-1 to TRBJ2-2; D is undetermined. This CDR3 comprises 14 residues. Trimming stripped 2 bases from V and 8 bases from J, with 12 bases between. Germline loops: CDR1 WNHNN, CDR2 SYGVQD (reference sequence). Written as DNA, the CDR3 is TGCGCCAGCAGTGAGAATGTGCAAGCGGGGGAGCTGTTTTTT. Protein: CASSENVQAGELFF.

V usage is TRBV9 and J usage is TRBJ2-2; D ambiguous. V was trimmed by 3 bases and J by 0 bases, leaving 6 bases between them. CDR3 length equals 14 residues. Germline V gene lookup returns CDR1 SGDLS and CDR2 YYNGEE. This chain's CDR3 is CASSGLANTGELFF. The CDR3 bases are TGTGCCAGCAGCGGTCTAGCGAACACCGGGGAGCTGTTTTTT.

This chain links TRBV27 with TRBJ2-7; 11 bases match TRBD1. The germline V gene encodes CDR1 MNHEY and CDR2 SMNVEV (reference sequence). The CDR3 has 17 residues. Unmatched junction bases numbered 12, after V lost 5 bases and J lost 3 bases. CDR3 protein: CASSILLRDRGVYEQYV. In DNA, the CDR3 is TGTGCCAGCAGTATCCTCCTCCGGGACAGGGGGGTCTACGAGCAGTACGTC.

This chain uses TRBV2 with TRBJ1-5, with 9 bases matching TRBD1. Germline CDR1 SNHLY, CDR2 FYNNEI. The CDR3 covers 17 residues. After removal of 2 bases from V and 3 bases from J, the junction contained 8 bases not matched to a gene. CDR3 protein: CASSERTGVSVNQPQHF. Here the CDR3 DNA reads TGTGCCAGCAGTGAAAGGACAGGGGTTTCGGTCAATCAGCCCCAGCATTTT.

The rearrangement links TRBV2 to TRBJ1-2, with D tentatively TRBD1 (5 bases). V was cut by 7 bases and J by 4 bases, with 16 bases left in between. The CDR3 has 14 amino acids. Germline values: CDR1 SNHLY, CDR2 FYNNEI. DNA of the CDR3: TGTGCCAGCACATCGGTGACGGGGGTCTATGGCTACACCTTC. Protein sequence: CASTSVTGVYGYTF.

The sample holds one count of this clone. CDR3 nucleotide sequence: TGTGCCAGCAGCCGACAGGGTCAGCCCCAGCATTTT. It specifies CASSRQGQPQHF. The chain couples TRBV2 to TRBJ1-5, with 7 bases identical to TRBD1. The ends lost 6 bases at V and 6 bases at J; junction bases unmatched: 2. CDR1 is SNHLY, CDR2 FYNNEI, per germline. CDR3 length equals 12 residues. Combining the CDR3 with reference TRBV2 and TRBJ1-5 gives the whole variable domain EPEVTQTPSHQVTQMGQEVILRCVPISNHLYFYWYRQILGQKVEFLVSFYNNEISEKSEIFDDQFSVERPDGSNFTLKIRSTKLEDSAMYFCASSRQGQPQHFGDGTRLSIL.

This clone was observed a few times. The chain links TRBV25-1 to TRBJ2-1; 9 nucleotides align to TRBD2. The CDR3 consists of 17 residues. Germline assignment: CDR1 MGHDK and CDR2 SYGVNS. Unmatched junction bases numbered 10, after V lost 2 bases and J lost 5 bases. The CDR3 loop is CASSEPLGAGGHNEQFF. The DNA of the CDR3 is TGTGCCAGCAGTGAACCCCTAGGGGCGGGGGGGCACAATGAGCAGTTCTTC.

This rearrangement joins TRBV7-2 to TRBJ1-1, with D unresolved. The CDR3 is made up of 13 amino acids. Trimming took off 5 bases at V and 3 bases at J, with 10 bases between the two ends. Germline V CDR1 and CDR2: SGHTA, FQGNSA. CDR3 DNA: TGTGCCAGCAGCCTACAGTGGGACACTGAAGCTTTCTTT. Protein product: CASSLQWDTEAFF. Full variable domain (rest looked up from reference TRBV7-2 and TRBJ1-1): GAGVSQSPSNKVTEKGKDVELRCDPISGHTALYWYRQSLGQGLEFLIYFQGNSAPDKSGLPSDRFSAERTGGSVSTLTIQRTQQEDSAVYLCASSLQWDTEAFFGQGTRLTVV.

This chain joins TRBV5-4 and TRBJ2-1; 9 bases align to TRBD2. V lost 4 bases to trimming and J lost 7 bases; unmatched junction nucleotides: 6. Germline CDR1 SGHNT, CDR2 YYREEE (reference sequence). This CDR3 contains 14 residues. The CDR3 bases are TGTGCCAGCAGCAGCGGGGGGCTTGGGAATGAGCAGTTCTTC. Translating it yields CASSSGGLGNEQFF.

CDR3 loop: CAMGQGANTGELFF. CDR3 DNA: TGTGCCATGGGACAGGGGGCTAACACCGGGGAGCTGTTTTTT. V usage is TRBV10-3 and J usage is TRBJ2-2, with TRBD1 matching over 12 bases. The CDR3 loop spans 14 amino acids. The V segment lost 9 bases and the J segment 2 bases; nucleotides outside the gene matches: 1. Germline V gives CDR1 ENHRY, CDR2 SYGVKD.

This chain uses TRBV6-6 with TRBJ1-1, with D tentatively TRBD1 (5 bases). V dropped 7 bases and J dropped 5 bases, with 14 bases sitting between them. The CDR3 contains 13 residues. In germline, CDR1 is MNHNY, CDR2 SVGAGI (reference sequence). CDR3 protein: CASTPGGVTEAFF. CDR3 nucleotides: TGTGCCAGCACCCCGGGGGGTGTGACTGAAGCTTTCTTT.

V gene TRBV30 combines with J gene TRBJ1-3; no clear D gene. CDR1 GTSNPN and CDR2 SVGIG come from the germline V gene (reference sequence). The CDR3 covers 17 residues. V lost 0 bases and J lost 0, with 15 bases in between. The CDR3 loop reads CAWSVRGGLSSGNTIYF. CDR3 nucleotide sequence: TGTGCCTGGAGTGTACGGGGAGGGTTGAGCTCTGGAAACACCATATATTTT.

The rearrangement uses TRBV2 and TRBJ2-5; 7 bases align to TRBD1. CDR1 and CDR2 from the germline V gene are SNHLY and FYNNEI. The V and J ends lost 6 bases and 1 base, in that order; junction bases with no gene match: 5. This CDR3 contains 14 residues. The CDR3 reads CASRKDRPQETQYF. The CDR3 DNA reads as TGTGCCAGCAGGAAGGACAGGCCCCAAGAGACCCAGTACTTC.

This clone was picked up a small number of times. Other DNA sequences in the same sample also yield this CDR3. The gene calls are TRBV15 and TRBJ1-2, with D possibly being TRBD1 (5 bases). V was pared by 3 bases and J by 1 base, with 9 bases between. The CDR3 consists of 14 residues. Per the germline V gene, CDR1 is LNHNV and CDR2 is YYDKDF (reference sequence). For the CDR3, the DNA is TGTGCCACCAGCAGTGGGGGGTTTAACTATGGCTACACCTTC. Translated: CATSSGGFNYGYTF. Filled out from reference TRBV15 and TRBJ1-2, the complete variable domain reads DAMVIQNPRYQVTQFGKPVTLSCSQTLNHNVMYWYQQKSSQAPKLLFHYYDKDFNNEADTPDNFQSRRPNTSFCFLDIRSPGLGDTAMYLCATSSGGFNYGYTFGSGTRLTVV.

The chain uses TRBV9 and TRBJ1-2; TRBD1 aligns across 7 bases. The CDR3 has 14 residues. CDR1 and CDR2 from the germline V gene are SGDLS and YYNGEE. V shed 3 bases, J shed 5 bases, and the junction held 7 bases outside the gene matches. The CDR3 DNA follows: TGTGCCAGCAGCGCGGGGACAGACTTTTATGGCTACACCTTC. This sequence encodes CASSAGTDFYGYTF.

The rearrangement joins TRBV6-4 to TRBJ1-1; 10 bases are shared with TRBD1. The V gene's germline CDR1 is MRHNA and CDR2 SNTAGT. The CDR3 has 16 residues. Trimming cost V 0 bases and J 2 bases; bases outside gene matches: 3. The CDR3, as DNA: TGTGCCAGCAGTGACTCGAGGGACAGGGGTAACACTGAAGCTTTCTTT. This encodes CASSDSRDRGNTEAFF.